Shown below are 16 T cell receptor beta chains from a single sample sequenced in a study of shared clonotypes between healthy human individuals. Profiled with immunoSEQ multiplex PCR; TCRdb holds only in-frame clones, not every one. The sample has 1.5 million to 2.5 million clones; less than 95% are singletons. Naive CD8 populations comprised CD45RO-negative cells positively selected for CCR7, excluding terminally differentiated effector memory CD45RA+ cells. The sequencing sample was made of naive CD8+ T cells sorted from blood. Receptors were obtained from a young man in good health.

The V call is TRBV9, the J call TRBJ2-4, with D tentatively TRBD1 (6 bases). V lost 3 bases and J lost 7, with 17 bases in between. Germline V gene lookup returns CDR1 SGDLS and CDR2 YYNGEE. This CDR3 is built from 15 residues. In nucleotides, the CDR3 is TGTGCCAGCAGCGCAGCAGGGGCAGTGGCGAACATTCAGTACTTC. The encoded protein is CASSAAGAVANIQYF.

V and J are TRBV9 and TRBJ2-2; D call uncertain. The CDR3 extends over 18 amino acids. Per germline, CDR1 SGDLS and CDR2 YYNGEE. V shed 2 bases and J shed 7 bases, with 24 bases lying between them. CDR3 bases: TGTGCCAGCAGCGTTCCGGTGGGTCAATCGCCCGATGGCGGGGAGCTGTTTTTT. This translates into CASSVPVGQSPDGGELFF.

The chain's CDR3 is CSVEDEGGYEQYF. The CDR3 DNA follows: TGCAGCGTTGAAGATGAGGGAGGGTACGAGCAGTACTTC. The V and J genes are TRBV29-1 and TRBJ2-7, with 7 bases aligning to TRBD2. The CDR3 totals 13 residues. V trimming: 0 bases; J trimming: 4 bases; junction bases outside the gene matches: 3. Germline lookup yields CDR1 SQVTM and CDR2 ANQGSEA.

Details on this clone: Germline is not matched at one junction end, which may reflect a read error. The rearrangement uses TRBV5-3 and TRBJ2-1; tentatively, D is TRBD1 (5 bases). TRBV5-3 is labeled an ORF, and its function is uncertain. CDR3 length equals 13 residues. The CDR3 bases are TGTGCCAGCAGCTTGGGGCAGTACAATGAGCAGTTCTTC. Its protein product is CASSLGQYNEQFF.

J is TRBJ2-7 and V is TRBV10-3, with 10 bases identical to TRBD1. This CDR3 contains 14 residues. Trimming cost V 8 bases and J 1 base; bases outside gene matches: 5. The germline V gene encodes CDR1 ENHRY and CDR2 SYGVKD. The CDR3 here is CAIAWTGGSYEQYF. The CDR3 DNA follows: TGTGCCATCGCTTGGACAGGGGGATCCTACGAGCAGTACTTC.

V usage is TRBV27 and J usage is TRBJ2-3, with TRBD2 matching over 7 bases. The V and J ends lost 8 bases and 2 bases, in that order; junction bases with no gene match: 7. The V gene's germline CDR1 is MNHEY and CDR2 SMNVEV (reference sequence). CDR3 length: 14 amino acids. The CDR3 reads CASALAASTDTQYF. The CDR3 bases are TGTGCCAGCGCTCTAGCGGCATCCACAGATACGCAGTATTTT.

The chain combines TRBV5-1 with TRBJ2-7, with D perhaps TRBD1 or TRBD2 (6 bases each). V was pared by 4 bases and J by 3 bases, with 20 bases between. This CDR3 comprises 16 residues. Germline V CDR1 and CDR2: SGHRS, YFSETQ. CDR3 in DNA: TGCGCCAGCAGCGCTTCCGGGGGCGTACTCAGCTACGAGCAGTACTTC. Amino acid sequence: CASSASGGVLSYEQYF. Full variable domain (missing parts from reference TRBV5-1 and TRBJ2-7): KAGVTQTPRYLIKTRGQQVTLSCSPISGHRSVSWYQQTPGQGLQFLFEYFSETQRNKGNFPGRFSGRQFSNSRSEMNVSTLELGDSALYLCASSASGGVLSYEQYFGPGTRLTVT.

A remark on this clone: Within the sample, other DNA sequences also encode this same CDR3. The CDR3 DNA is TGTGCCAGCAGCCTTCGCGGACTGAGCTACGAGCAGTACTTC. The encoded protein is CASSLRGLSYEQYF. The chain links TRBV5-4 to TRBJ2-7; TRBD2 might be the D (5 bases). Germline loops: CDR1 SGHNT, CDR2 YYREEE (reference sequence). V was pared by 4 bases and J by 3 bases, with 14 bases between. The CDR3 totals 14 residues.

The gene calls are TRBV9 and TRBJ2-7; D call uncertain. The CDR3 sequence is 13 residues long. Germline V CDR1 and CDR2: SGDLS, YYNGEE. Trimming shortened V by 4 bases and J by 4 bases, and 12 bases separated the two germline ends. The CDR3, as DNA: TGTGCCAGCAGCCTCCAACCCCATTACGAGCAGTACTTC. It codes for CASSLQPHYEQYF.

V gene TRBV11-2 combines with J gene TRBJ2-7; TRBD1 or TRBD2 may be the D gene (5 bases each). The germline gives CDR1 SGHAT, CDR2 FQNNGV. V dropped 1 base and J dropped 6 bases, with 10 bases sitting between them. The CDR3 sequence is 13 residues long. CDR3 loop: CASSLVSGAEQYF. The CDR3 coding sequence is TGTGCCAGCAGCTTAGTATCCGGGGCCGAGCAGTACTTC.

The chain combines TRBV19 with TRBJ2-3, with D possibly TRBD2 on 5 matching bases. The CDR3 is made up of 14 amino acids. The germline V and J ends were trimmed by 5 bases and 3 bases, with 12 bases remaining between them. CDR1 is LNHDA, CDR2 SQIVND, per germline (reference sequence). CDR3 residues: CASSPPWETDTQYF. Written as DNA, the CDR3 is TGTGCCAGTAGTCCTCCATGGGAGACAGATACGCAGTATTTT.

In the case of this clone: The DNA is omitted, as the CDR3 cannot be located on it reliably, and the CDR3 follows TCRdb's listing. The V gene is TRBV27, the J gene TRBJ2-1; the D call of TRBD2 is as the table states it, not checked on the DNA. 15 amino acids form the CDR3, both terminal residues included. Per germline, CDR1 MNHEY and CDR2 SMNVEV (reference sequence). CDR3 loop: CASSSSPSSYNEQFF.

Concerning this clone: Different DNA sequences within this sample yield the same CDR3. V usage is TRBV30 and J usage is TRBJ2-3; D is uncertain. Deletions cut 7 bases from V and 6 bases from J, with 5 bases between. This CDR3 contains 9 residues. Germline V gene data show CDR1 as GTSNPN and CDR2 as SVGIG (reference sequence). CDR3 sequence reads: CALGDTQYF. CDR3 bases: TGTGCCTTAGGGGATACGCAGTATTTT.

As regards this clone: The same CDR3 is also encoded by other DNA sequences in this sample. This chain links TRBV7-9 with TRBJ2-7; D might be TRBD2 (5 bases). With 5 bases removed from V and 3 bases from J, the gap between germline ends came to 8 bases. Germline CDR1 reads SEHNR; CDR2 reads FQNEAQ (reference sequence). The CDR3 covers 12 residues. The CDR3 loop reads CASSRAGYEQYF. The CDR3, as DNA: TGTGCCAGCAGCCGGGCGGGCTACGAGCAGTACTTC.

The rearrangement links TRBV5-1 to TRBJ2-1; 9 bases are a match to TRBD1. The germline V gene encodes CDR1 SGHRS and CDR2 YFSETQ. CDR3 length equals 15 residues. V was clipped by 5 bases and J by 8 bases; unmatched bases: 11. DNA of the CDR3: TGCGCCAGCAGTCCTCCGGGACAGGGTGGGGATGAGCAGTTCTTC. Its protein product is CASSPPGQGGDEQFF. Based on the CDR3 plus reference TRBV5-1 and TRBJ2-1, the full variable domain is KAGVTQTPRYLIKTRGQQVTLSCSPISGHRSVSWYQQTPGQGLQFLFEYFSETQRNKGNFPGRFSGRQFSNSRSEMNVSTLELGDSALYLCASSPPGQGGDEQFFGPGTRLTVL.

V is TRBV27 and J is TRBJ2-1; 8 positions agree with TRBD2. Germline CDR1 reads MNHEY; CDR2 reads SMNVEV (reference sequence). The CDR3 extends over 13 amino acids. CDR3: CATSGGAYNEQFF. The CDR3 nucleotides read TGTGCAACCTCCGGGGGGGCCTACAATGAGCAGTTCTTC.